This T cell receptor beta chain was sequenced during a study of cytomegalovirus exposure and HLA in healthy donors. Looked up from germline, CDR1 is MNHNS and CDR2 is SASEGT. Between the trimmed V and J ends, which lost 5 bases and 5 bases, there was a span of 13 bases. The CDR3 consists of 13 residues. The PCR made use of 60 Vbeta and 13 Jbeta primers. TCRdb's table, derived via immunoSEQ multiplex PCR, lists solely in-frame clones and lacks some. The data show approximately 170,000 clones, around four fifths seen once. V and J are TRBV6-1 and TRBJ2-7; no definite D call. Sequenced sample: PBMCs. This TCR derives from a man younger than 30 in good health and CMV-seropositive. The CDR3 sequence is CASSTHSFDEQYF. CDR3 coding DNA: TGTGCCAGCAGTACCCACAGCTTTGACGAGCAGTACTTC.